The 27 T cell receptor beta chains below come from one sample, sequenced in a study of blood T cell repertoires in COVID-19. Profiling relied on immunoSEQ multiplex PCR, and the TCRdb table lists in-frame clones only, not all of them. The sample gives approximately 270,000 clones, around 92% of which show up once; 1.9% is in the top ten. The sample taken for sequencing was PBMCs or T cells enriched from blood (not recorded which). These receptors all come from a woman aged 60-70 years who had recovered from COVID-19.

V gene TRBV5-1 combines with J gene TRBJ1-1; the match to TRBD1 covers 8 bases. This CDR3 has 15 amino acids. Germline V gives CDR1 SGHRS, CDR2 YFSETQ. V gave up 0 bases and J gave up 5 bases; unmatched junction bases: 6. The chain's CDR3 is CASSLDGQGITEAFF. The CDR3 coding sequence is TGCGCCAGCAGCTTGGACGGACAGGGAATAACTGAAGCTTTCTTT.

The CDR3 region is CASSGRVAGGQETQYF. The CDR3 nucleotides are TGTGCCAGCAGTGGGCGGGTAGCGGGAGGTCAAGAGACCCAGTACTTC. The chain couples TRBV6-1 to TRBJ2-5, with 10 positions matching TRBD2. The ends lost 4 bases at V and 2 bases at J; junction bases unmatched: 7. Germline CDR1 is MNHNS and CDR2 is SASEGT. The CDR3 is 16 residues long.

The sample holds one count of this clone. The chain recombines TRBV18 with TRBJ2-2, with 10 nucleotides matching TRBD1. The CDR3 is made up of 15 amino acids. The germline V gene encodes CDR1 KGHSH and CDR2 LQKENI. V lost 5 bases, J lost 4 bases, and 4 bases stayed unmatched. CDR3 bases: TGTGCCAGCTCAAGACAGGGGGCCTCCACCGGGGAGCTGTTTTTT. Protein sequence: CASSRQGASTGELFF.

The chain is built from TRBV24-1 and TRBJ2-7; TRBD1 agrees at 7 bases. The CDR3 extends over 15 amino acids. The V segment lost 3 bases and the J segment 0 bases; nucleotides outside the gene matches: 4. In germline, CDR1 is KGHDR, CDR2 SFDVKD. The CDR3 nucleotides read TGTGCCACCAGTGATCCCGGGACAGACTCCTACGAGCAGTACTTC. Residues: CATSDPGTDSYEQYF.

V gene TRBV3-1 (or the pseudogene TRBV3-2) combines with J gene TRBJ1-6; maybe TRBD1 (6 bases). CDR1 and CDR2 (germline): LGHDT, YNNKEL (reference sequence). CDR3 length: 15 amino acids. The germline V and J ends were trimmed by 7 bases and 7 bases, with 17 bases remaining between them. The CDR3: CASNLGQGSNSPLHF. The CDR3 DNA follows: TGTGCCAGCAACCTCGGGCAGGGGAGCAATTCACCCCTCCACTTT.

This chain connects TRBV7-2 to TRBJ1-2, with D possibly TRBD1 on 5 matching bases. Germline V gives CDR1 SGHTA, CDR2 FQGNSA. The V end was cut by 6 bases, the J end by 6 bases, with 14 bases between. This CDR3 has 13 amino acids. CDR3 DNA sequence: TGTGCCAGCAGTACCTCGGGGGGGAATGGCTACACCTTC. It codes for CASSTSGGNGYTF.

The rearrangement links TRBV27 to TRBJ1-4, with D unclear. The CDR3 sequence is 19 residues long. V lost 5 bases to trimming and J lost 6 bases, with 28 bases between them. Per the germline V gene, CDR1 is MNHEY and CDR2 is SMNVEV (reference sequence). The CDR3 protein is CASSPLGRTESHSDEKLFF. In DNA form, the CDR3 reads TGTGCCAGCAGTCCCTTGGGCCGAACAGAGTCGCACAGTGATGAAAAACTGTTTTTT.

The chain is built from TRBV12-3 or TRBV12-4 and TRBJ2-3, with no clear D. The CDR3 is 11 residues long. The ends were cut back, 9 bases at V and 7 bases at J, with 11 bases in the middle. CDR3: CASRDINTQYF. The CDR3 coding sequence is TGTGCCAGTCGCGACATTAATACGCAGTATTTT.

The V gene is TRBV5-1, the J gene TRBJ2-2; 9 nucleotides line up with TRBD2. The CDR3 runs 16 residues. Germline loops: CDR1 SGHRS, CDR2 YFSETQ. V trimming: 4 bases; J trimming: 6 bases; junction bases outside the gene matches: 10. CDR3 in DNA: TGCGCCAGCAGCCCGTCGACTAGCGGAGGACCCGGGGAGCTGTTTTTT. It encodes CASSPSTSGGPGELFF.

The chain is built from TRBV28 and TRBJ2-2, with TRBD1 matching over 10 bases. The CDR3 runs 14 residues. CDR1 is MDHEN, CDR2 SYDVKM, per germline. The ends lost 8 bases at V and 5 bases at J; junction bases unmatched: 5. This CDR3 reads CASRGTGVTGELFF. DNA for the CDR3: TGTGCCAGCCGTGGGACAGGGGTTACCGGGGAGCTGTTTTTT.

The rearrangement uses TRBV7-3 and TRBJ1-1, with 7 bases matching TRBD1. In germline, CDR1 is SGHTA, CDR2 FQGTGA. The V segment lost 5 bases and the J segment 11 bases; nucleotides outside the gene matches: 11. The length of the CDR3 is 13 residues. The CDR3 DNA is TGTGCCAGCAGCGCCTCGACAGGGTATCGGGCTTTCTTT. Translation gives CASSASTGYRAFF.

The J gene is TRBJ2-2, the V gene TRBV7-6, with D perhaps TRBD2 (5 bases). V lost 2 bases to trimming and J lost 1 base, with 5 bases between them. The CDR3 runs to 14 residues. Germline values: CDR1 SGHVS, CDR2 FNYEAQ. In nucleotides, the CDR3 is TGTGCCAGCAGCTTAAGCGGGAACACCGGGGAGCTGTTTTTT. Translating gives CASSLSGNTGELFF.

V gene TRBV5-1 combines with J gene TRBJ2-5; TRBD2 matches at 12 bases. The CDR3 covers 16 residues. V was clipped by 4 bases and J by 2 bases; unmatched bases: 6. Germline assignment: CDR1 SGHRS and CDR2 YFSETQ. CDR3 nucleotide sequence: TGCGCCAGCAGCACCGGGACTAGCGGGCATCAAGAGACCCAGTACTTC. Protein product: CASSTGTSGHQETQYF.

The chain joins TRBV9 to TRBJ1-3, with TRBD1 as a possible D gene (5 bases). With 0 bases removed from V and 1 base from J, the gap between germline ends came to 11 bases. Germline V gene data show CDR1 as SGDLS and CDR2 as YYNGEE. There are 16 residues in the CDR3. The CDR3: CASSVATGVSGNTIYF. The DNA of the CDR3 is TGTGCCAGCAGCGTAGCTACGGGGGTATCTGGAAACACCATATATTTT. The whole variable domain, filled in from reference TRBV9 and TRBJ1-3, reads DSGVTQTPKHLITATGQRVTLRCSPRSGDLSVYWYQQSLDQGLQFLIQYYNGEERAKGNILERFSAQQFPDLHSELNLSSLELGDSALYFCASSVATGVSGNTIYFGEGSWLTVV.

In nucleotides, the CDR3 is TGTGCCAGCAGTGATACCTACGAAAAACTGTTTTTT. Translated: CASSDTYEKLFF. V gene TRBV2 combines with J gene TRBJ1-4; the D is unclear. Trimming took 3 bases from V and 8 from J, leaving 7 bases between them. CDR3 length: 12 residues. Germline V lookup: CDR1 SNHLY, CDR2 FYNNEI.

The chain recombines TRBV9 with TRBJ1-1; TRBD1 is a possible D gene (5 bases). V was pared by 0 bases and J by 0 bases, with 9 bases between. This CDR3 has 15 amino acids. CDR1 is SGDLS and CDR2 is YYNGEE in the germline V gene. In DNA, the CDR3 is TGTGCCAGCAGCGTAGGTGGGGGGATGAACACTGAAGCTTTCTTT. It yields the protein CASSVGGGMNTEAFF.

This clone was seen once. The chain uses TRBV10-1 and TRBJ2-5, with TRBD2 matching 7 bases. The CDR3 totals 15 residues. Trimming at V came to 2 bases and at J to 5 bases, leaving 8 bases not matched to a gene. Germline assignment: CDR1 WNHNN and CDR2 SYGVQD (reference sequence). The CDR3 spells CASSEPSSGRETQYF. The CDR3 nucleotides are TGCGCCAGCAGTGAGCCGTCTAGCGGCCGGGAGACCCAGTACTTC.

A few counts support this clone. CDR3 in amino acids: CASSLPSGTGIAFF. The CDR3 DNA reads as TGTGCCAGCAGTCTCCCCTCCGGGACAGGGATAGCTTTCTTT. The V call is TRBV28, the J call TRBJ1-1; 9 nucleotides agree with TRBD1. V trimming: 5 bases; J trimming: 10 bases; junction bases outside the gene matches: 11. This CDR3 has 14 residues. In germline, CDR1 is MDHEN, CDR2 SYDVKM.

V gene TRBV11-2 combines with J gene TRBJ2-3; TRBD2 agrees at 7 bases. The germline V gene has CDR1 SGHAT and CDR2 FQNNGV. Trimming removed 0 bases from V and 2 bases from J; junction bases left unmatched: 5. This CDR3 has 16 amino acids. CDR3 protein: CASSLDSSGYTDTQYF. CDR3 nucleotide sequence: TGTGCCAGCAGCTTAGACTCTAGCGGTTACACAGATACGCAGTATTTT.

In the case of this clone: Distinct nucleotide sequences in the sample also encode this CDR3. This chain uses TRBV5-1 with TRBJ2-1; 8 positions match TRBD2. Germline V CDR1 and CDR2: SGHRS, YFSETQ. The CDR3 consists of 15 residues. Trimming cost V 1 base and J 4 bases; bases outside gene matches: 4. The CDR3 sequence: CASSLIAGSYNEQFF. The CDR3 bases are TGCGCCAGCAGCTTGATAGCGGGATCTTACAATGAGCAGTTCTTC.

This sequence joins TRBV27 and TRBJ2-1; 7 nucleotides agree with TRBD2. The CDR3 is 18 amino acids. Germline V gene sequence: CDR1 MNHEY, CDR2 SMNVEV (reference sequence). V lost 1 base and J lost 0; bases outside the gene matches: 9. CDR3 coding DNA: TGTGCCAGCAGTTTATACAGACTAGCCCCTAGCTCCTACAATGAGCAGTTCTTC. It translates to CASSLYRLAPSSYNEQFF.

The chain is built from TRBV3-1 (or the pseudogene TRBV3-2) and TRBJ2-1; 10 nucleotides align to TRBD1. Germline CDR1 and CDR2: LGHDT and YNNKEL (reference sequence). V gave up 2 bases and J gave up 14 bases; unmatched junction bases: 6. The CDR3 consists of 13 residues. CDR3 in amino acids: CASSQTDRGTKFF. For the CDR3, the DNA is TGTGCCAGCAGCCAAACGGACAGGGGGACGAAGTTCTTC.

CDR3 in amino acids: CASSGGRDRGSPLHF. The DNA of the CDR3 is TGTGCCAGCAGCGGAGGGAGGGACAGGGGTTCACCCCTCCACTTT. This sequence joins TRBV9 and TRBJ1-6, with 10 bases fitting TRBD1. The CDR3 length is 15 residues. V was pared by 3 bases and J by 9 bases, with 6 bases of the junction left unmatched. The germline gives CDR1 SGDLS, CDR2 YYNGEE. Variable domain in full (rest from reference TRBV9 and TRBJ1-6): DSGVTQTPKHLITATGQRVTLRCSPRSGDLSVYWYQQSLDQGLQFLIQYYNGEERAKGNILERFSAQQFPDLHSELNLSSLELGDSALYFCASSGGRDRGSPLHFGNGTRLTVT.

The V call is TRBV6-1, the J call TRBJ2-1; 8 bases are shared with TRBD2. V was pared by 2 bases and J by 3 bases, with 3 bases of the junction left unmatched. The CDR3 length is 15 residues. The germline V gene has CDR1 MNHNS and CDR2 SASEGT. CDR3 sequence: CASSETGGDYNEQFF. Here the CDR3 DNA reads TGTGCCAGCAGTGAAACGGGGGGGGACTACAATGAGCAGTTCTTC.

The chain has TRBV18 and TRBJ1-2; maybe TRBD1 (6 bases). V was pared by 1 base and J by 5 bases, with 23 bases between. Germline CDR1 and CDR2: KGHSH and LQKENI. CDR3 length: 18 residues. CDR3: CASSPRSGTKTVGYGYTF. The CDR3 bases are TGTGCCAGCTCACCACGGAGCGGGACAAAAACTGTCGGGTATGGCTACACCTTC.

This sequence joins TRBV4-2 and TRBJ2-5; no definite D call. Trimming cost V 2 bases and J 5 bases, with 9 bases left between them. This CDR3 contains 13 residues. Germline V gene data show CDR1 as LGHNA and CDR2 as YNFKEQ. CDR3 bases: TGTGCCAGCAGCCAAACGATCGAGGAGACCCAGTACTTC. Protein product: CASSQTIEETQYF.

The V call is TRBV6-5, the J call TRBJ1-5; 7 bases line up with TRBD1. Trimming removed 4 bases from V and 5 bases from J; junction bases left unmatched: 2. CDR1 and CDR2 (germline): MNHEY, SVGAGI. The CDR3 is 13 amino acids. CDR3 bases: TGTGCCAGCAGTTCGACAGGGCATCAGCCCCAGCATTTT. This codes for CASSSTGHQPQHF.